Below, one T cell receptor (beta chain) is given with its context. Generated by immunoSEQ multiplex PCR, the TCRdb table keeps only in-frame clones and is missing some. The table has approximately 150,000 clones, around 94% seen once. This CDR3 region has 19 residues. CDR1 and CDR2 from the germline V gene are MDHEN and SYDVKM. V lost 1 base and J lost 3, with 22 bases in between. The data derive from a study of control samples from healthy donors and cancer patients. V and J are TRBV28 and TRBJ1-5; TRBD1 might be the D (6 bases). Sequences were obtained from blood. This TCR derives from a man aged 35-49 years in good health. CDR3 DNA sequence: TGTGCCAGCAGTTTATTTTTTGCCGTAACGACAGGACTCAATCAGCCCCAGCATTTT. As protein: CASSLFFAVTTGLNQPQHF.